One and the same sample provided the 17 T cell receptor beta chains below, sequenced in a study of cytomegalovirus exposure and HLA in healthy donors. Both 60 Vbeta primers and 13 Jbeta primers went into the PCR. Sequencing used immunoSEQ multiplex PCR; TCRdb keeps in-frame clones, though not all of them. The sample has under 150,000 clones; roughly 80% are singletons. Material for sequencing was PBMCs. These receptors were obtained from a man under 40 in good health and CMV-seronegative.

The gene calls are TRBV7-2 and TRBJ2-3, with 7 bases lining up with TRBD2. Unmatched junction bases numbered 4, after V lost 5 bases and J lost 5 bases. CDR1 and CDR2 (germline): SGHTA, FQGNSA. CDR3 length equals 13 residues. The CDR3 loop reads CASSGRARDTQYF. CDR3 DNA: TGTGCCAGCAGCGGGAGGGCCAGAGATACGCAGTATTTT.

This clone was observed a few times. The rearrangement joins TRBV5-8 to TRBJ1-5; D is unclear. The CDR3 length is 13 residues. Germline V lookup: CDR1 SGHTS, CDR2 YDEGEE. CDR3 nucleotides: TGTGCTGGAGGAAGTGGCCGAAATCAGCCCCAGCATTTT. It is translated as CAGGSGRNQPQHF.

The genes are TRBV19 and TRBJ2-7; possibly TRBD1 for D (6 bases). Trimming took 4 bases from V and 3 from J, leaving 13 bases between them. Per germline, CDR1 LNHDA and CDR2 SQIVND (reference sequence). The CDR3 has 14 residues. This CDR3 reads CASSTGTSHYEQYF. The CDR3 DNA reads TGTGCCAGTAGTACAGGGACATCCCACTACGAGCAGTACTTC.

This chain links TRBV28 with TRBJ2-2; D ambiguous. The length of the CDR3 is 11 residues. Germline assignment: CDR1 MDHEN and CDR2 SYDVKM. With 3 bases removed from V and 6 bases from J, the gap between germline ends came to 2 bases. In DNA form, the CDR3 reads TGTGCCAGCAGTTTCGCCGGGGAGCTGTTTTTT. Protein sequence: CASSFAGELFF.

CDR3 protein: CASSMGLVNEQFF. The DNA of the CDR3 is TGCGCCAGCAGCATGGGACTAGTCAATGAGCAGTTCTTC. The V gene is TRBV5-1, the J gene TRBJ2-1; 8 nucleotides line up with TRBD2. The CDR3 consists of 13 residues. Germline CDR1 is SGHRS and CDR2 is YFSETQ. The junction had 3 bases not matched to a gene; V was cut back by 4 bases and J by 6 bases.

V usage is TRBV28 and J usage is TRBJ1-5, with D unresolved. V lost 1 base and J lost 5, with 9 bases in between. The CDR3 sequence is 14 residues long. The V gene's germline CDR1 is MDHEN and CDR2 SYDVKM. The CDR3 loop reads CASSLSSTYQPQHF. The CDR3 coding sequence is TGTGCCAGCAGTTTATCTTCGACTTATCAGCCCCAGCATTTT.

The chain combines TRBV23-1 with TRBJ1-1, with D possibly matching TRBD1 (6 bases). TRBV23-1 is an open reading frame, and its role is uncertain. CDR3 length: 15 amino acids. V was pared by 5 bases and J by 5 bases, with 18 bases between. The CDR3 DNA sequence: TGCGCCAGCAGTACCCGAGGGGGAACAAGAACTGAAGCTTTCTTT. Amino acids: CASSTRGGTRTEAFF.

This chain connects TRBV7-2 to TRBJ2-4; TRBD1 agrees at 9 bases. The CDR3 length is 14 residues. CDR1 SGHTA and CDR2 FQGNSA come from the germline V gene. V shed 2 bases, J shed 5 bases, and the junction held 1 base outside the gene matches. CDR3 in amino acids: CASSLTGGQNIQYF. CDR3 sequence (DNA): TGTGCCAGCAGCTTAACAGGGGGCCAAAACATTCAGTACTTC.

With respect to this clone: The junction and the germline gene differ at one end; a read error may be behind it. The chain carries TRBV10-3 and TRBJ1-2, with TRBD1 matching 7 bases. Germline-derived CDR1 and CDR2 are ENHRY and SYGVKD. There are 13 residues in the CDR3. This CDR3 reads CAISAGTAYGYAF. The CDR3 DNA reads TGTGCCATCAGCGCCGGGACAGCCTATGGCTACGCCTTC.

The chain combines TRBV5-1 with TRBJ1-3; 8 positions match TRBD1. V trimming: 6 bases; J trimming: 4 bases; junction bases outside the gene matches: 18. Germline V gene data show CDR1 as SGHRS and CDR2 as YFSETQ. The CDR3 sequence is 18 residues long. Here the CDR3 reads CASTSTLREPGGGNTIYF. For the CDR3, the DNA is TGCGCCAGCACCTCCACACTCCGCGAACCAGGGGGCGGAAACACCATATATTTT.

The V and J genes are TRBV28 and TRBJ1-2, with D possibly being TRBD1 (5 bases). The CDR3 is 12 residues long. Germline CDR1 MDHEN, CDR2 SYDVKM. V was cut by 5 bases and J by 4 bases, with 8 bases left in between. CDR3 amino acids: CASSLGGYGYTF. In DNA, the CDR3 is TGTGCCAGCAGTCTCGGGGGCTATGGCTACACCTTC.

The CDR3 nucleotides read TGCAGCGTTTACGAGGGCGTTCGCAATGAGCAGTTCTTC. Its translation is CSVYEGVRNEQFF. The chain recombines TRBV29-1 with TRBJ2-1; D may be TRBD2 (5 bases). Trimming pared 5 bases from V and 6 bases from J, leaving 14 bases between. The length of the CDR3 is 13 residues. CDR1 is SQVTM, CDR2 ANQGSEA, per germline.

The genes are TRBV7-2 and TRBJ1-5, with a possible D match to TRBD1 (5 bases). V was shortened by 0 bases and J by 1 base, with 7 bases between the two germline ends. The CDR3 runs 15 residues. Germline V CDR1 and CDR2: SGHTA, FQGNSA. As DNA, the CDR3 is TGTGCCAGCAGCTTAGCCGGGGGAAGCAATCAGCCCCAGCATTTT. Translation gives CASSLAGGSNQPQHF.

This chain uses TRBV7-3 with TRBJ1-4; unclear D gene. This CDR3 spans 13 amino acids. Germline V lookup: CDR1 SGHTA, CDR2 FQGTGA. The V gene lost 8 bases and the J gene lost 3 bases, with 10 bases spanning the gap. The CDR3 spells CASSAGSNEKLFF. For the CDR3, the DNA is TGTGCCAGCTCGGCGGGGTCTAATGAAAAACTGTTTTTT.

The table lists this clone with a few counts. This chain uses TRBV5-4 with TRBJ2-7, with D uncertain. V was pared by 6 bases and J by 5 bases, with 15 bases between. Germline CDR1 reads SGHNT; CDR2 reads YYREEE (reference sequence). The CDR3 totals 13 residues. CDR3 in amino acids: CASTPGSSNEQYF. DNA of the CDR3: TGTGCCAGCACTCCCGGTAGTTCTAACGAGCAGTACTTC.

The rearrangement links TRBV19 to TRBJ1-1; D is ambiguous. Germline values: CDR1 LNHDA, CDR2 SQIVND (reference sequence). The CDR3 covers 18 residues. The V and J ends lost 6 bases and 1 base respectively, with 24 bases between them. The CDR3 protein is CASSFLAGGATSNTEAFF. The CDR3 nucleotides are TGTGCCAGTAGCTTCTTGGCGGGTGGAGCCACGTCGAACACTGAAGCTTTCTTT.

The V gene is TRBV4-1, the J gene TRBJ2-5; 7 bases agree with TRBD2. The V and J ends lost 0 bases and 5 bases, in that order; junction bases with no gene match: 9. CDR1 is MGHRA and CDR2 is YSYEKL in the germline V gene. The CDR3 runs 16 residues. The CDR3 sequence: CASSQDRAGAGETQYF. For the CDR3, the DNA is TGCGCCAGCAGCCAAGATAGGGCGGGAGCTGGGGAGACCCAGTACTTC.